This TCR beta chain came from a study of kidney transplant recipient with SARS-CoV-2 infection. TCRdb ran MiXCR on the reads and lists one entry per CDR3 protein. The table includes fewer than 250,000 distinct CDR3 sequences, 29% detected once. The sample holds many counts of this clonotype. The sequence derives from a male patient between 25 and 39 years old who had COVID-19 and was a kidney transplant recipient. T cells may partly derive from the graft donor. This specimen was a blood sample, taken at baseline and on approximately day 120 from a kidney transplant recipient.

CDR3 region: CASSHEDSGELFF. The CDR3 region has the DNA TGCGCCAGCAGCCACGAGGACAGCGGGGAGCTGTTTTTT. V usage is TRBV4-1 and J usage is TRBJ2-2, with D possibly matching TRBD1 (6 bases). This CDR3 spans 13 amino acids. Germline V CDR1 and CDR2: MGHRA, YSYEKL. With 3 bases removed from V and 7 bases from J, the gap between germline ends came to 9 bases.